The 8 T cell receptor beta chains reported below all come from one sample, sequenced in a study of molecular identifiers for immune sequencing clone quantification. One entry per CDR3 protein, called by TCRdb with MiXCR from the PCR reads. The sample shows a few hundred thousand distinct CDR3 sequences, roughly 24% of them seen only once. Sequences were obtained from naive CD8+ T cells from blood, with Jurkat cell RNA spiked in. Subset in this sample: FACS-sorted CD8+CD4-CCR7+CD45RA+ naive T cells. The receptor source for this set is a human donor in good health. Some libraries in this study had Jurkat cell RNA spiked in.

With respect to this clonotype: A much larger clone sits a single nucleotide away, making a read error possible. The chain has TRBV24-1 and TRBJ2-1, with 8 bases matching TRBD2. The CDR3 runs to 15 residues. Per the germline V gene, CDR1 is KGHDR and CDR2 is SFDVKD. The trim removed 7 bases at V and 2 bases at J, leaving 6 bases unmatched. The CDR3 is CATRTSASPYNEQFF. In DNA form, the CDR3 reads TGTGCCACCAGGACTAGCGCGAGCCCCTACAATGAGCAGTTCTTC.

The J gene is TRBJ2-1, the V gene TRBV7-2, with TRBD2 identical over 9 bases. CDR1 and CDR2 from the germline V gene are SGHTA and FQGNSA. This CDR3 has 18 amino acids. V lost 2 bases, J lost 5 bases, and 13 bases stayed unmatched. The CDR3 coding sequence is TGTGCCAGCAGCTTACATCTAGCGGGGAACCCCCCCGACAATGAGCAGTTCTTC. Amino acid sequence: CASSLHLAGNPPDNEQFF. The whole variable domain, filled in from reference TRBV7-2 and TRBJ2-1, reads GAGVSQSPSNKVTEKGKDVELRCDPISGHTALYWYRQSLGQGLEFLIYFQGNSAPDKSGLPSDRFSAERTGGSVSTLTIQRTQQEDSAVYLCASSLHLAGNPPDNEQFFGPGTRLTVL.

There are a few counts of this clonotype. The gene calls are TRBV7-6 and TRBJ2-7, with D possibly being TRBD2 (6 bases). Germline values: CDR1 SGHVS, CDR2 FNYEAQ. The CDR3 covers 16 residues. V lost 2 bases and J lost 6, with 20 bases in between. CDR3 amino acids: CASSLSGGKLSLEQYF. The DNA of the CDR3 is TGTGCCAGCAGCTTATCCGGCGGGAAACTGTCCCTCGAGCAGTACTTC.

The chain joins TRBV10-3 to TRBJ2-5, with D possibly being TRBD1 (6 bases). The germline gives CDR1 ENHRY, CDR2 SYGVKD. This CDR3 contains 15 residues. Deletions cut 3 bases from V and 1 base from J, with 12 bases between. This CDR3 reads CAISDPRGGQETQYF. The CDR3 DNA is TGTGCCATCAGTGACCCGAGAGGGGGCCAAGAGACCCAGTACTTC.

Many counts were recorded for this clonotype. The V and J genes are TRBV6-5 and TRBJ2-2; 8 positions match TRBD1. CDR1 is MNHEY, CDR2 SVGAGI, per germline. V shed 6 bases and J 1 base; nucleotides not matched to a gene: 4. This CDR3 comprises 15 residues. The CDR3 protein is CASSYGTGNTGELFF. CDR3 nucleotides: TGTGCCAGCAGCTACGGGACAGGGAACACCGGGGAGCTGTTTTTT.

This clonotype was recorded at least ten times. CDR3 in DNA: TGTGCCAGCAGTGAAGCGCTCCAAGGAGAAGCTTTCTTT. Translating gives CASSEALQGEAFF. The V and J genes are TRBV2 and TRBJ1-1; no clear D. There are 13 residues in the CDR3. V gave up 0 bases and J gave up 8 bases, with 10 bases separating them. The germline V gene has CDR1 SNHLY and CDR2 FYNNEI.

This clonotype was found many times. The rearrangement links TRBV5-1 to TRBJ1-1, with D uncertain. V was pared by 2 bases and J by 8 bases, with 16 bases between. CDR3 length: 14 amino acids. Germline assignment: CDR1 SGHRS and CDR2 YFSETQ. In nucleotides, the CDR3 is TGCGCCAGCAGCTTTTTAGGCCCTCTTGGAGAAGCTTTCTTT. It is translated as CASSFLGPLGEAFF. The whole variable domain, remainder taken from reference TRBV5-1 and TRBJ1-1, is KAGVTQTPRYLIKTRGQQVTLSCSPISGHRSVSWYQQTPGQGLQFLFEYFSETQRNKGNFPGRFSGRQFSNSRSEMNVSTLELGDSALYLCASSFLGPLGEAFFGQGTRLTVV.

At least ten counts were recorded for this clonotype. V usage is TRBV5-1 and J usage is TRBJ2-3, with 7 bases matching TRBD2. V trimming: 0 bases; J trimming: 5 bases; junction bases outside the gene matches: 6. CDR1 SGHRS and CDR2 YFSETQ come from the germline V gene. CDR3 length: 15 amino acids. The chain's CDR3 is CASSLAASGLDTQYF. The CDR3 coding sequence is TGCGCCAGCAGCTTGGCAGCTAGCGGTTTAGATACGCAGTATTTT.